This T cell receptor (beta chain) was sequenced for a study of blood T cell repertoires in COVID-19. Germline CDR1 reads MNHEY; CDR2 reads SMNVEV (reference sequence). CDR3 length: 20 amino acids. Trimming cost V 5 bases and J 2 bases; bases outside gene matches: 18. Assay used: immunoSEQ multiplex PCR; TCRdb lists only in-frame clones, some missing. The repertoire has hundreds of thousands of clones, around 87% of them found once; the top ten carry approximately 1.9%. This rearrangement joins TRBV27 to TRBJ2-4; 10 nucleotides match TRBD2. This TCR was recovered from a man aged 35 to 55 in a cohort exposed to, infected with or recovered from COVID-19 (not recorded which). The sample comprised PBMCs or T cells enriched from blood (not recorded which). This chain's CDR3 is CASSARADTSGKVTKNIQYF. Here the CDR3 DNA reads TGTGCCAGCAGTGCTCGGGCGGATACTAGCGGGAAAGTAACCAAAAACATTCAGTACTTC.